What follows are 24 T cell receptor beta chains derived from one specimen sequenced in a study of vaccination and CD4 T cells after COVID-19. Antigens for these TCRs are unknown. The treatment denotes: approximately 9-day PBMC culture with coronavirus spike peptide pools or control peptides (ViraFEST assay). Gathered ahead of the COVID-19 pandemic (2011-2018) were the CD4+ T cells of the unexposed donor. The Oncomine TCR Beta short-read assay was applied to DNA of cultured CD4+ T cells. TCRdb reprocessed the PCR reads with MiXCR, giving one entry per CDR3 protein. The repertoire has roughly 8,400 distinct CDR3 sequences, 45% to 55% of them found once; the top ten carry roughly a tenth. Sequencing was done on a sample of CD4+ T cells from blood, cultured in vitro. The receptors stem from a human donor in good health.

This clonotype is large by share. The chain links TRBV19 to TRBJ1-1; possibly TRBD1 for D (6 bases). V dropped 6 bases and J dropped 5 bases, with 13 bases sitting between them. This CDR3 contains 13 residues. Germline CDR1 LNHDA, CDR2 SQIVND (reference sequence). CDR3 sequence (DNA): TGTGCCAGTAGCTTAAACAGGGAGACTGAAGCTTTCTTT. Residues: CASSLNRETEAFF.

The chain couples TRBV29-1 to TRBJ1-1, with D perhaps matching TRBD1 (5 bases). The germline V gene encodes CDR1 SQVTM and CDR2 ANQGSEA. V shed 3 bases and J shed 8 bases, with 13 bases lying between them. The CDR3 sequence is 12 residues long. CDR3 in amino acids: CSVDRGIGEAFF. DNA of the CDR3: TGCAGCGTTGATAGGGGAATCGGCGAAGCTTTCTTT.

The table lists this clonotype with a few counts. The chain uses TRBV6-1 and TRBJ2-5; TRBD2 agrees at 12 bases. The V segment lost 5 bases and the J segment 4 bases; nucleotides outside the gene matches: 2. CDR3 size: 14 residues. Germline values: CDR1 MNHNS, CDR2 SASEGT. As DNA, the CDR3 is TGTGCCAGCAGTCAACTAGCGGGAGGAGAGACCCAGTACTTC. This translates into CASSQLAGGETQYF.

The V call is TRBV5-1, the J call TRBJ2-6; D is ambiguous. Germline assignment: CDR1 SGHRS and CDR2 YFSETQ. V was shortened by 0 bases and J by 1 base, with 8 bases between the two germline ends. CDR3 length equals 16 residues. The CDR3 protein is CASSLAFRSGANVLTF. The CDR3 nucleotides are TGCGCCAGCAGCTTGGCCTTTCGATCTGGGGCCAACGTCCTGACTTTC.

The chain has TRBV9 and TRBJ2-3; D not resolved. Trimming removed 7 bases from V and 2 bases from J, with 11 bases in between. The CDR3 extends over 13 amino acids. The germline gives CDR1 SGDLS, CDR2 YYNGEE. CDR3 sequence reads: CASVSEPTDTQYF. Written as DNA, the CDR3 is TGTGCCAGCGTAAGCGAACCCACAGATACGCAGTATTTT.

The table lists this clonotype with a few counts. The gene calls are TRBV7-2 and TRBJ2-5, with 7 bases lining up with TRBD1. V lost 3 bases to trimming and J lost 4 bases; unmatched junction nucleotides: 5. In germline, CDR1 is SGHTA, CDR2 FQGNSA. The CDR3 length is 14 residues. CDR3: CASSLTGRRETQYF. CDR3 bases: TGTGCCAGCAGCTTGACAGGGCGGAGAGAGACCCAGTACTTC.

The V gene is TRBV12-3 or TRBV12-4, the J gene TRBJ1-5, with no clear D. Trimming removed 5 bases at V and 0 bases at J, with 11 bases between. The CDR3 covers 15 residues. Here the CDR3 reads CASSVDPFSNQPQHF. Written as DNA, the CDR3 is TGTGCCAGCAGTGTGGACCCCTTTAGCAATCAGCCCCAGCATTTT.

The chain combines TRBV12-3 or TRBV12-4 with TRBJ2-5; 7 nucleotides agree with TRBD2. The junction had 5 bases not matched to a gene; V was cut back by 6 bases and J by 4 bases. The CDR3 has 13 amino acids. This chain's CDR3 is CASSGGTGETQYF. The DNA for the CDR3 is TGTGCCAGCAGCGGGGGGACGGGAGAGACCCAGTACTTC.

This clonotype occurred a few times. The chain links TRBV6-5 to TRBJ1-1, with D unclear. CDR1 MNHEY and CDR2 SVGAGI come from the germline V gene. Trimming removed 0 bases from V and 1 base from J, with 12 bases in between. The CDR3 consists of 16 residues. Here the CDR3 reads CASSYSFTDRNTEAFF. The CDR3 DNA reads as TGTGCCAGCAGTTACTCGTTCACCGATCGGAACACTGAAGCTTTCTTT.

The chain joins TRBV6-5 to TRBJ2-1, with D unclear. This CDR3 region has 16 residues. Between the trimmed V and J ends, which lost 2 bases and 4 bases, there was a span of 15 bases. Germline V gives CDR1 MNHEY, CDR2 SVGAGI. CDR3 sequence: CASSYTVASLYNEQFF. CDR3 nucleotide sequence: TGTGCCAGCAGTTACACCGTTGCTTCCTTATACAATGAGCAGTTCTTC.

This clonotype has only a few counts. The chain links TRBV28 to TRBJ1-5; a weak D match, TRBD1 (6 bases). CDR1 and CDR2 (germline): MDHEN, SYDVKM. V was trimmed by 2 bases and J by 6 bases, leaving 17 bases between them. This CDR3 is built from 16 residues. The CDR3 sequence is CASSLGGGGRSQPQHF. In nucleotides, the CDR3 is TGTGCCAGCAGTTTAGGCGGGGGGGGCCGGAGTCAGCCCCAGCATTTT.

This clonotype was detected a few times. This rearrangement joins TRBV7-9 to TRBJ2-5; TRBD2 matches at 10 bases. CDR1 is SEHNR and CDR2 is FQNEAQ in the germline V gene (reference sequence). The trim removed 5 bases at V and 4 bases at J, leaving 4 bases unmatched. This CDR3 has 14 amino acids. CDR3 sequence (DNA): TGTGCCAGCAGCCTTAAGCGGGGGGGAGAGACCCAGTACTTC. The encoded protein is CASSLKRGGETQYF.

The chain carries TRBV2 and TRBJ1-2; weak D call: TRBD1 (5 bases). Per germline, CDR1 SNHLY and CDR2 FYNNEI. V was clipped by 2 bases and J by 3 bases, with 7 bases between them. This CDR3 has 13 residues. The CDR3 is CASSETGDYGYTF. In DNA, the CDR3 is TGTGCCAGCAGTGAAACGGGGGACTATGGCTACACCTTC.

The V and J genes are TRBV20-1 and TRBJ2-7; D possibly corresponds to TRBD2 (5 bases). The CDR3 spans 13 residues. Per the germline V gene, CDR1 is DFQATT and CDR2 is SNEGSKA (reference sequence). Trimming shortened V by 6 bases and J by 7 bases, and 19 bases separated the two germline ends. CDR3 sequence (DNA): TGCAGTGCCCCCCGAGAGGGCCTGGTGGAGCAGTACTTC. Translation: CSAPREGLVEQYF.

Written as DNA, the CDR3 is TGTGCCAGCAGCTTCGGTCGGGAGTCGATTACGGGCATTCAGTACTTC. It specifies CASSFGRESITGIQYF. The chain has TRBV7-9 and TRBJ2-4, with D possibly TRBD2 on 6 matching bases. The CDR3 loop spans 16 amino acids. V lost 3 bases and J 9 bases, leaving 21 bases between the germline ends. Germline V lookup: CDR1 SEHNR, CDR2 FQNEAQ (reference sequence).

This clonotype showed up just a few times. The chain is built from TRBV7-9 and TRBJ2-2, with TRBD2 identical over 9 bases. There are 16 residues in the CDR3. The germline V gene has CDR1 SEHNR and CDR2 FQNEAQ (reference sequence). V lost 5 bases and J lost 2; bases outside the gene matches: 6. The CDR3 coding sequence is TGTGCCAGCAGCAATCCAGCGGGGGGAAACACCGGGGAGCTGTTTTTT. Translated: CASSNPAGGNTGELFF.

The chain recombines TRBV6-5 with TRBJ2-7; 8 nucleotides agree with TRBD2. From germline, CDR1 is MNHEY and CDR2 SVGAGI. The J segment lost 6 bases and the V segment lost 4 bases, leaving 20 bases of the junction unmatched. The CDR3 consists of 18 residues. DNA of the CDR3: TGTGCCAGCAGTTCTTCTGGGCGGGGGGCGTACCCTCCTGGCGAGCAGTACTTC. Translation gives CASSSSGRGAYPPGEQYF.

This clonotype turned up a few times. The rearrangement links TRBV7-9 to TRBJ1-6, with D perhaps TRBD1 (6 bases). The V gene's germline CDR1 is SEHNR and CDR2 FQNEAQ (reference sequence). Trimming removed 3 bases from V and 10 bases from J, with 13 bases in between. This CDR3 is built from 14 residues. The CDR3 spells CASSFGQYGSPLHF. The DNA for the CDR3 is TGTGCCAGCAGCTTCGGACAGTATGGCTCACCCCTCCACTTT.

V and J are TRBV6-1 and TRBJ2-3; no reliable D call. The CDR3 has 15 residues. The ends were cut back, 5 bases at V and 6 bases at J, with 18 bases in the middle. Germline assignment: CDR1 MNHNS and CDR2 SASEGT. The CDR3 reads CASSPMIPSSDTQYF. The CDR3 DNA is TGTGCCAGCAGTCCTATGATCCCGTCATCCGATACGCAGTATTTT.

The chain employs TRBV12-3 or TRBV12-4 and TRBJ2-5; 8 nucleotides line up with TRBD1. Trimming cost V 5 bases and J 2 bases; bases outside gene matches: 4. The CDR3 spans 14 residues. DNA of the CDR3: TGTGCCAGCAGTCGTAGACAGGGGCAAGAGACCCAGTACTTC. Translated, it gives CASSRRQGQETQYF.

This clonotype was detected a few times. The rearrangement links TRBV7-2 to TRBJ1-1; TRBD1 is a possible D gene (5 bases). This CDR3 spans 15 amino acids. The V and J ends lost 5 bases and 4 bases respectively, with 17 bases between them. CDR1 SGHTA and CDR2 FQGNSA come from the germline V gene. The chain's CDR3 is CASSPSGARATEAFF. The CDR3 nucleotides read TGTGCCAGCAGCCCATCCGGGGCCAGGGCCACTGAAGCTTTCTTT.

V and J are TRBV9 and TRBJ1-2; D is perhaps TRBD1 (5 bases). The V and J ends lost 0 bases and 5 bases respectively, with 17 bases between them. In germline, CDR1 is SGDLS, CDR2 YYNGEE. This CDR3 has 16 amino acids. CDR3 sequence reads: CASSVGAAIGDYGYTF. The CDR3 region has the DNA TGTGCCAGCAGCGTAGGAGCAGCCATAGGGGATTATGGCTACACCTTC.

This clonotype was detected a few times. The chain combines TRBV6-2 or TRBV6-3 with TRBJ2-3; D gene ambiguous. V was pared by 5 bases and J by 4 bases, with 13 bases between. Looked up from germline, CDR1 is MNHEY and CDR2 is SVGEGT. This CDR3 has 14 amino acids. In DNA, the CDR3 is TGTGCCAGCAGTCTATATCAGCCTTCAGATACGCAGTATTTT. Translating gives CASSLYQPSDTQYF.

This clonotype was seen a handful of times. The CDR3 region has the DNA TGTGCCAGCAGTGGATCGGGAGGTAGGGCTTTCTTT. Its protein product is CASSGSGGRAFF. This chain connects TRBV6-1 to TRBJ1-1, with no clear D. CDR1 is MNHNS and CDR2 is SASEGT in the germline V gene. V lost 4 bases and J 11 bases, leaving 14 bases between the germline ends. This CDR3 contains 12 residues.